There are a few counts of the clone carrying this T cell receptor beta chain. Its target is unknown. The source of the sample is a study of shared clonotypes between healthy human individuals. Broader study findings: Of the naive CD4 clonotypes, roughly 5.5% were shared across a few donors.

The repertoire was sequenced with immunoSEQ multiplex PCR; TCRdb's copy has only in-frame clones and lacks some. The sample includes 2 million or so clones, about 95% seen only once; the top ten take roughly 0.13%. Deletions cut 1 base from V and 7 bases from J, with 8 bases between. The CDR3 covers 13 residues. The germline gives CDR1 LNHDA, CDR2 SQIVND (reference sequence). The sample was naive CD4+ T cells sorted from blood. As for subset: CD45RA+ positively selected. This receptor was obtained from a man between 18 and 29 years old in good health. The J gene is TRBJ1-5, the V gene TRBV19; D unclear. CDR3 sequence reads: CASSIAPLQPQHF. CDR3 nucleotide sequence: TGTGCCAGTAGTATAGCGCCTCTGCAGCCCCAGCATTTT.